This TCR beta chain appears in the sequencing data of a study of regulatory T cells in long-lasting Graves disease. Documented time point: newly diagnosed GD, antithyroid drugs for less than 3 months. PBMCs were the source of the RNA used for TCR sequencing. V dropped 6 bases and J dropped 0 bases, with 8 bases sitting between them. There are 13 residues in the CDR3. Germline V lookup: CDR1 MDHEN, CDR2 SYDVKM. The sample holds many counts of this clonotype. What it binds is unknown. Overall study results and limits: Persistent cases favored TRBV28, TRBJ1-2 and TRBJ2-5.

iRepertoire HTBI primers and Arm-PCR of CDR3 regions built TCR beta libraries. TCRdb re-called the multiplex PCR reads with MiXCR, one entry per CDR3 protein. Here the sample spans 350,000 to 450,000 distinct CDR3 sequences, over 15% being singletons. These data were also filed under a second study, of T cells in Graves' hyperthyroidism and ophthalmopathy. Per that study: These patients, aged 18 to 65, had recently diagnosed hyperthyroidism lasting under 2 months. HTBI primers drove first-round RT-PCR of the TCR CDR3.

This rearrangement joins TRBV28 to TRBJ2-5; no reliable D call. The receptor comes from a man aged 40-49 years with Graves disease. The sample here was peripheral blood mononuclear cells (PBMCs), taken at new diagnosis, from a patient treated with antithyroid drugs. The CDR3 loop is CASSARNQETQYF. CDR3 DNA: TGTGCCAGCAGCGCTCGGAACCAAGAGACCCAGTACTTC.